This T cell receptor (beta chain) appears in the sequencing data of a study of blood T cells in healthy people across ages. Regarding the study as a whole: The recorded TCR beta diversity per million T cells decreased in a roughly linear manner with age. Expanded clonotype shifts may have been confounded, as the donors had an unknown CMV status.

Concerning this clonotype: What it binds is not known.

Trimming removed 2 bases from V and 2 bases from J, with 12 bases in between. The germline gives CDR1 DFQATT, CDR2 SNEGSKA (reference sequence). CDR3 length: 15 amino acids. A second PCR, run for about 7 to 11 cycles, used a sample-barcoded 5' primer plus a J-beta primer mix. TCRdb re-called the 5' RACE reads with MiXCR, one entry per CDR3 protein. The sample holds about 730,000 distinct CDR3 sequences, about 40% seen once. The source is a woman aged 55-69 years in good health. This chain connects TRBV20-1 to TRBJ1-4, with D perhaps TRBD1 (6 bases). What was sequenced was blood. Here the CDR3 reads CSARFEGQTNEKLFF. The CDR3 coding sequence is TGCAGTGCTAGATTCGAAGGACAGACTAATGAAAAACTGTTTTTT.